What follows are 26 T cell receptor beta chains derived from one specimen sequenced in a study of T cells in women clearing cervical HPV infection. Data came from immunoSEQ multiplex PCR; TCRdb stores just in-frame clones and leaves some out. Recorded for this sample: fewer than 40,000 clones. Material: blood buffy coat. The source of these receptors is a woman aged 18 to 69 with a cervical HPV16 infection that either progressed to CIN3+ or cleared (not recorded which).

Note on this clone: The CDR3 end is not reached by the read, which stops 3 residues before it; the germline J gene fills it in. V is TRBV2 and J is TRBJ2-3, with TRBD2 identical over 9 bases. From germline, CDR1 is SNHLY and CDR2 FYNNEI. The CDR3 contains 15 residues. V dropped 6 bases and J dropped 7; count of bases not matched to a gene: 11. The sequenced part of the CDR3 DNA is TGTGCCAGCAGCGCCGAGCGGGGGGAGCGGAATACG. It encodes CASSAERGERNT. The CDR3 in its entirety is CASSAERGERNTQYF. Combining the CDR3 with reference TRBV2 and TRBJ2-3 gives the whole variable domain EPEVTQTPSHQVTQMGQEVILRCVPISNHLYFYWYRQILGQKVEFLVSFYNNEISEKSEIFDDQFSVERPDGSNFTLKIRSTKLEDSAMYFCASSAERGERNTQYFGPGTRLTVL.

For this clone: The CDR3 end is not reached by the read, which stops 3 residues before it; the germline J gene fills it in. The rearrangement uses TRBV5-1 and TRBJ2-5, with TRBD2 as a possible D gene (5 bases). V was cut by 1 base and J by 4 bases, with 11 bases left in between. The CDR3 is 14 residues long. Germline loops: CDR1 SGHRS, CDR2 YFSETQ. CDR3 DNA (partial): TGCGCCAGCAGCTTGCGTGGAGGCGGAGAGACC. It encodes CASSLRGGGET. The full CDR3 is CASSLRGGGETQYF.

In the case of this clone: With the read ending 3 residues before the CDR3 end, the germline J gene is used to fill in that end. This sequence joins TRBV20-1 and TRBJ2-7, with D possibly being TRBD1 (5 bases). Trimming took 2 bases from V and 0 from J, leaving 8 bases between them. The CDR3 length is 13 residues. The V gene's germline CDR1 is DFQATT and CDR2 SNEGSKA (reference sequence). The CDR3 region is CSARWGNSYEQYF. CDR3 DNA, as far as it was read: TGCAGTGCTAGATGGGGCAACTCCTACGAG.

Turning to this clone: Sequencing ends 3 residues short of the CDR3 end; the germline J gene provides the rest. The gene calls are TRBV18 and TRBJ2-3; weak D call: TRBD1 (5 bases). From germline, CDR1 is KGHSH and CDR2 LQKENI. This CDR3 comprises 14 residues. The CDR3 sequence is CASSPPQGNQPQYF. The sequenced CDR3 bases are TGTGCCAGCTCACCACCCCAGGGCAATCAGCCG.

Remarks on this clone: The read falls 3 residues short of the CDR3 end, and the missing part is taken from the germline J gene. This chain uses TRBV20-1 with TRBJ1-5; weak D call: TRBD1 (5 bases). V was clipped by 6 bases and J by 2 bases, with 11 bases between them. In germline, CDR1 is DFQATT, CDR2 SNEGSKA (reference sequence). The CDR3 runs 13 residues. The sequenced CDR3 bases are TGCAGTGCCTGCCCGGGGGGCAATCAGCCC. It is translated as CSACPGGNQP. The full CDR3 protein is CSACPGGNQPQHF.

Of note for this clone: The read gets to within 3 residues of the CDR3 end, and the germline J gene fills in the rest. The chain links TRBV30 to TRBJ1-6; 7 bases are shared with TRBD1. The V gene's germline CDR1 is GTSNPN and CDR2 SVGIG (reference sequence). CDR3 length: 15 amino acids. Trimming took 0 bases from V and 12 from J; bases not matched to a gene: 11. The CDR3 sequence is CAWSVLTGRIGPLHF. The covered CDR3 bases are TGTGCCTGGAGTGTCCTGACAGGGAGGATAGGACCC.

Details on this clone: The read ends 3 residues before the CDR3 terminus; that terminus is restored from the germline J gene. V is TRBV20-1 and J is TRBJ1-5; 7 bases match TRBD1. The CDR3 has 15 residues. The ends lost 6 bases at V and 1 base at J; junction bases unmatched: 9. CDR1 DFQATT and CDR2 SNEGSKA come from the germline V gene (reference sequence). The DNA read from the CDR3 is TGCAGTGCCATTTCCAAGGGGGCCAGCAATCAGCCC. This sequence encodes CSAISKGASNQP. The complete CDR3 reads CSAISKGASNQPQHF.

Notes on this clone: The read ends 3 residues before the CDR3 terminus; that terminus is restored from the germline J gene. The chain couples TRBV19 to TRBJ1-2; the D gene is possibly TRBD1 (6 bases). The CDR3 has 12 amino acids. The germline gives CDR1 LNHDA, CDR2 SQIVND (reference sequence). The CDR3 sequence: CASSKQGVGYTF. Incomplete CDR3 DNA: TGTGCCAGTAGTAAACAGGGAGTCGGC.

Concerning this clone itself: The read ends 3 residues shy of where the CDR3 ends; the end is completed using the germline J gene. The rearrangement joins TRBV7-8 to TRBJ1-1; D call uncertain. The CDR3 covers 15 residues. In germline, CDR1 is SGHVS, CDR2 FQNEAQ. The V end lost 0 bases, the J end lost 5 bases, and 13 bases lay between the germline ends. The part of the CDR3 DNA that was read is TGTGCCAGCAGCTTAGCGGCGGGTGCGGGGACTGAA. Protein sequence: CASSLAAGAGTE. The full CDR3 protein is CASSLAAGAGTEAFF.

Points on this clone: The missing CDR3 end, 3 residues past where the read stops, is filled in from the germline J gene. J is TRBJ2-3 and V is TRBV6-1; D possibly corresponds to TRBD1 (5 bases). V shed 1 base and J shed 1 base, with 9 bases lying between them. CDR1 and CDR2 from the germline V gene are MNHNS and SASEGT. CDR3 size: 15 residues. The part of the CDR3 DNA that was read is TGTGCCAGCAGTGAAGTAGGGGCGGGCACAGATACG. Its translation is CASSEVGAGTDT. The full CDR3 is CASSEVGAGTDTQYF.

The CDR3 loop reads CAWRLDRGIFYGQYF. The sequenced CDR3 bases are TGTGCCTGGAGGTTGGACAGGGGAATATTCTATGGT. V is TRBV30 and J is TRBJ2-4; 9 nucleotides line up with TRBD1. The read is 3 residues too short to cover the CDR3 end, so that end is filled in from the germline J gene. The germline gives CDR1 GTSNPN, CDR2 SVGIG (reference sequence). CDR3 length: 15 residues.

On this clone: The CDR3 goes on 3 residues after the read ends, and that part is filled in from the germline J gene. This rearrangement joins TRBV20-1 to TRBJ2-1; TRBD2 might be the D (5 bases). The CDR3 length is 14 residues. The germline V and J ends were trimmed by 3 bases and 7 bases, with 16 bases remaining between them. In germline, CDR1 is DFQATT, CDR2 SNEGSKA (reference sequence). The DNA read from the CDR3 is TGCAGTGCTAGCAAACTGGAGGCGACTAATGAG. This gives the protein CSASKLEATNE. The whole CDR3 sequence is CSASKLEATNEQFF.

Here the CDR3 reads CASSLADTGELFF. The sequenced CDR3 bases are TGTGCCAGCAGCCTAGCGGACACCGGGGAG. The chain recombines TRBV2 with TRBJ2-2; the match to TRBD2 covers 7 bases. With the read ending 3 residues before the CDR3 end, the germline J gene is used to fill in that end. The CDR3 runs to 13 residues. Looked up from germline, CDR1 is SNHLY and CDR2 is FYNNEI. Unmatched junction bases numbered 1, after V lost 6 bases and J lost 3 bases.

As concerns this clone: The read ends 3 residues early relative to the CDR3; the germline J gene fills the gap. The chain has TRBV20-1 and TRBJ2-1; maybe TRBD1 (6 bases). The CDR3 runs 14 residues. Germline V CDR1 and CDR2: DFQATT, SNEGSKA (reference sequence). The germline V and J ends were trimmed by 1 base and 5 bases, with 12 bases remaining between them. The DNA read from the CDR3 is TGCAGTGCTAGAGGAGGGGGAAACAACAATGAG. Protein product: CSARGGGNNNE. The CDR3, in full, reads CSARGGGNNNEQFF.

A note on this clone: The junction departs from germline at one end; a sequencing error may be responsible. Read sequence stops 3 residues before the CDR3 end, and the germline J gene provides the missing end. The same CDR3 can be traced to other DNA sequences in this sample. This sequence joins TRBV7-9 and TRBJ1-3; weak D call: TRBD1 (5 bases). The CDR3 spans 15 residues. Per the germline V gene, CDR1 is SEHNR and CDR2 is FQNEAQ (reference sequence). The DNA read from the CDR3 is TGTGCCAGCAGCTTAGGTGCGGCCGGGGGAAACACT. This gives the protein CASSLGAAGGNT. The CDR3 in its entirety is CASSLGAAGGNTIYF.

For this clone: The read is 3 residues too short to cover the CDR3 end, so that end is filled in from the germline J gene. The chain is built from TRBV29-1 and TRBJ2-3; D gene uncertain. Germline assignment: CDR1 SQVTM and CDR2 ANQGSEA. CDR3 length equals 10 residues. The CDR3 here is CSVVLETQYF. The sequenced CDR3 bases are TGCAGCGTTGTATTAGAGACG.

Turning to this clone: The CDR3 end is not reached by the read, which stops 3 residues before it; the germline J gene fills it in. This chain links TRBV9 with TRBJ1-2; TRBD1 agrees at 8 bases. Per germline, CDR1 SGDLS and CDR2 YYNGEE. The CDR3 is made up of 14 amino acids. CDR3 bases read: TGTGCCAGCAGCGCCATCGGACAGGGTGTGGGC. This encodes CASSAIGQGVG. The complete CDR3 reads CASSAIGQGVGYTF.

Concerning this clone itself: The read terminates 3 residues before the CDR3 end, so the remaining end is supplied by the germline J gene. The chain employs TRBV2 and TRBJ1-1; D is perhaps TRBD1 (6 bases). The CDR3 covers 14 residues. Trimming removed 1 base at V and 2 bases at J, with 8 bases between. CDR1 SNHLY and CDR2 FYNNEI come from the germline V gene. The CDR3 loop is CASSEGTVNTEAFF. The covered CDR3 bases are TGTGCCAGCAGTGAAGGGACAGTTAACACTGAA.

A note on this clone: From the germline J gene comes the end of the CDR3, since the read stops 3 residues before it. The chain links TRBV2 to TRBJ2-7; 11 nucleotides align to TRBD1. The CDR3 sequence is 16 residues long. Trimming cost V 6 bases and J 4 bases; bases outside gene matches: 11. Germline V gene sequence: CDR1 SNHLY, CDR2 FYNNEI. This CDR3 reads CASSSLPGQGGYEQYF. The part of the CDR3 DNA that was read is TGTGCCAGCAGCTCTCTCCCGGGACAGGGGGGTTACGAG.

Points on this clone: The missing CDR3 end, 3 residues past where the read stops, is filled in from the germline J gene. The chain has TRBV5-1 and TRBJ1-2, with a possible D match to TRBD1 (5 bases). The CDR3 is 13 amino acids. CDR1 and CDR2 (germline): SGHRS, YFSETQ. V was cut by 4 bases and J by 7 bases, with 14 bases left in between. The CDR3 DNA, read in part, is TGCGCCAGCAGCCTCACAGGTGATCTTGGC. It is translated as CASSLTGDLG. From start to end, the CDR3 is CASSLTGDLGYTF.

About this clone: Read coverage stops 3 residues before the CDR3 terminus; the germline J gene supplies the remainder. V gene TRBV2 combines with J gene TRBJ1-1, with TRBD1 as a possible D gene (5 bases). The CDR3 length is 15 residues. Trimming pared 4 bases from V and 4 bases from J, leaving 16 bases between. Germline V gene sequence: CDR1 SNHLY, CDR2 FYNNEI. The sequenced part of the CDR3 DNA is TGTGCCAGCAGTGTGGTTGGGGCCCGTCGCACTGAA. It encodes CASSVVGARRTE. Given in full, the CDR3 is CASSVVGARRTEAFF.

Comment on this clone: The read terminates 3 residues before the CDR3 end, so the remaining end is supplied by the germline J gene. This chain links TRBV13 with TRBJ2-7; a weak D match, TRBD2 (5 bases). The CDR3 has 15 residues. The germline CDR1 and CDR2 sequences are PRHDT and FYEKMQ (reference sequence). Deletions cut 5 bases from V and 6 bases from J, with 20 bases between. The part of the CDR3 DNA that was read is TGTGCCAGCAGCCAAATGTTCTTGAGGGCCCCCGAG. Its protein product is CASSQMFLRAPE. The entire CDR3 sequence reads CASSQMFLRAPEQYF.

With regard to this clone: Sequencing ends 3 residues short of the CDR3 end; the germline J gene provides the rest. The chain couples TRBV20-1 to TRBJ2-1; 15 bases map to TRBD2. V was pared by 5 bases and J by 4 bases, with 3 bases of the junction left unmatched. Germline V gives CDR1 DFQATT, CDR2 SNEGSKA (reference sequence). The CDR3 covers 15 residues. Here the CDR3 reads CSARTSGRVYNEQFF. The CDR3 DNA, read in part, is TGCAGTGCTCGGACTAGCGGGAGGGTTTACAATGAG.

About this clone itself: The read ends 3 residues early relative to the CDR3; the germline J gene fills the gap. This chain links TRBV7-3 with TRBJ2-3; D is unclear. The V gene lost 5 bases and the J gene lost 5 bases, with 17 bases spanning the gap. From germline, CDR1 is SGHTA and CDR2 FQGTGA. The CDR3 runs to 15 residues. Incomplete CDR3 DNA: TGTGCCAGCAGCCCGTGGGCCTCATCTTTAGATACG. As protein: CASSPWASSLDT. From start to end, the CDR3 is CASSPWASSLDTQYF.

To note about this clone: The CDR3 end lies 3 residues beyond the end of the read and is filled in from the germline J gene. This rearrangement joins TRBV20-1 to TRBJ1-5; TRBD1 might be the D (6 bases). The CDR3 extends over 14 amino acids. Germline V gives CDR1 DFQATT, CDR2 SNEGSKA (reference sequence). With 4 bases removed from V and 0 bases from J, the gap between germline ends came to 10 bases. The covered CDR3 bases are TGCAGTGCTAACAGGGACCCTAGCAATCAGCCC. As protein: CSANRDPSNQP. The full CDR3 protein is CSANRDPSNQPQHF.

A word on this clone: The read stops 3 residues short of the end of the CDR3; the missing end is completed from the germline J gene. The chain carries TRBV5-6 and TRBJ2-1, with 10 bases identical to TRBD2. Trimming took 2 bases from V and 5 from J; bases not matched to a gene: 4. The CDR3 is 15 amino acids. The germline CDR1 and CDR2 sequences are SGHDT and YYEEEE. CDR3 loop: CASSFSLAGDNEQFF. CDR3 DNA (partial): TGTGCCAGCAGCTTCTCCCTAGCGGGAGACAATGAG. Combining the CDR3 with reference TRBV5-6 and TRBJ2-1 gives the whole variable domain DAGVTQSPTHLIKTRGQQVTLRCSPKSGHDTVSWYQQALGQGPQFIFQYYEEEERQRGNFPDRFSGHQFPNYSSELNVNALLLGDSALYLCASSFSLAGDNEQFFGPGTRLTVL.